The 16 T cell receptor beta chains presented below share a single source sample, sequenced in a study of T cell changes during pregnancy in multiple sclerosis. Produced via immunoSEQ multiplex PCR; TCRdb's table is partial and in-frame only. The table includes about 72,000 clones, less than 95% detected once. This specimen was peripheral blood, taken in the second trimester of pregnancy. The receptors stem from a female donor with multiple sclerosis, enrolled in a pregnancy study.

The chain couples TRBV11-2 to TRBJ2-1; 12 bases are a match to TRBD2. Germline V gives CDR1 SGHAT, CDR2 FQNNGV. Trimming took 0 bases from V and 7 from J; bases not matched to a gene: 10. The CDR3 has 18 amino acids. The CDR3 DNA follows: TGTGCCAGCAGCTTAGAGGGGGTACTAGCGGGGGGTGGGAATGAGCAGTTCTTC. This encodes CASSLEGVLAGGGNEQFF.

This chain links TRBV7-2 with TRBJ1-4; maybe TRBD1 (6 bases). V was trimmed by 5 bases and J by 7 bases, leaving 17 bases between them. CDR1 SGHTA and CDR2 FQGNSA come from the germline V gene. The CDR3 is 15 amino acids. As DNA, the CDR3 is TGTGCCAGCAGCATAGACGGGACAAGGGCTGAAAAACTGTTTTTT. Protein sequence: CASSIDGTRAEKLFF.

DNA for the CDR3: TGTGCCAGCAGCAGTAGCGGGACAGGGGCCTACAATGAGCAGTTCTTC. This encodes CASSSSGTGAYNEQFF. The gene calls are TRBV7-9 and TRBJ2-1; 10 bases align to TRBD1. The ends lost 5 bases at V and 2 bases at J; junction bases unmatched: 6. The germline gives CDR1 SEHNR, CDR2 FQNEAQ (reference sequence). The CDR3 has 16 amino acids.

The chain is built from TRBV19 and TRBJ1-6; 7 positions agree with TRBD1. The CDR3 runs to 13 residues. Losses at the gene ends were 8 bases for V and 5 bases for J; bases not matched to a gene: 3. Germline loops: CDR1 LNHDA, CDR2 SQIVND (reference sequence). This chain's CDR3 is CASSDRDNSPLHF. CDR3 in DNA: TGTGCCAGTTCCGACAGGGATAATTCACCCCTCCACTTT.

The chain combines TRBV11-2 with TRBJ1-1, with 8 bases matching TRBD1. The CDR3 loop spans 15 amino acids. Germline CDR1 SGHAT, CDR2 FQNNGV. V lost 1 base and J lost 10; bases outside the gene matches: 11. In DNA, the CDR3 is TGTGCCAGCAGCTTAGTGCGAGACAGGGGTGCGGGAGCTTTCTTT. This codes for CASSLVRDRGAGAFF.

This CDR3 is CASSWPGNTEAFF. DNA of the CDR3: TGTGCCAGCAGCTGGCCAGGGAACACTGAAGCTTTCTTT. V is TRBV7-2 and J is TRBJ1-1; D gene ambiguous. The CDR3 contains 13 residues. Per the germline V gene, CDR1 is SGHTA and CDR2 is FQGNSA. V was pared by 4 bases and J by 1 base, with 7 bases between.

This clone was detected once. V usage is TRBV4-2 and J usage is TRBJ1-2, with 9 bases matching TRBD1. Germline CDR1 reads LGHNA; CDR2 reads YNFKEQ. This CDR3 has 16 residues. Germline trimming cut 4 bases from V and 0 bases from J; bases unmatched to any gene: 6. The CDR3 loop reads CASSRSGTGPNYGYTF. The CDR3, as DNA: TGTGCCAGCAGCCGCTCCGGGACAGGGCCTAACTATGGCTACACCTTC.

The chain links TRBV5-6 to TRBJ1-5, with 8 bases lining up with TRBD1. The CDR3 length is 14 residues. Germline V CDR1 and CDR2: SGHDT, YYEEEE. Trimming removed 4 bases from V and 5 bases from J; junction bases left unmatched: 5. In nucleotides, the CDR3 is TGTGCCAGCAGCCGGACAGGGTTATATCAGCCCCAGCATTTT. Its protein product is CASSRTGLYQPQHF.

Details on this clone: This same CDR3 is encoded by further DNA sequences in the sample. This rearrangement joins TRBV4-3 to TRBJ1-2, with D possibly being TRBD1 (6 bases). Trimming removed 0 bases from V and 5 bases from J, with 10 bases in between. The CDR3 is made up of 14 amino acids. Germline loops: CDR1 LGHNA, CDR2 YSLEER. The chain's CDR3 is CASSQEGRGYGYTF. The CDR3 DNA follows: TGCGCCAGCAGCCAAGAGGGCAGGGGTTATGGCTACACCTTC.

The rearrangement links TRBV7-3 to TRBJ2-1; D perhaps matches TRBD1 (5 bases). Germline V CDR1 and CDR2: SGHTA, FQGTGA. CDR3 length: 15 amino acids. V was pared by 0 bases and J by 8 bases, with 14 bases between. The CDR3 loop is CASSLTPSRGDEQFF. Written as DNA, the CDR3 is TGTGCCAGCAGCTTAACTCCCTCAAGGGGTGATGAGCAGTTCTTC.

The chain has TRBV6-6 and TRBJ1-1; D gene ambiguous. The CDR3 is made up of 15 amino acids. CDR1 is MNHNY, CDR2 SVGAGI, per germline (reference sequence). V shed 0 bases and J shed 3 bases, with 11 bases lying between them. In DNA, the CDR3 is TGTGCCAGCAGTTACTCGACGGGTTTGGACACTGAAGCTTTCTTT. Translated, it gives CASSYSTGLDTEAFF.

CDR3 sequence (DNA): TGTGCCAGCAGCTTCAGCGCGGGGGCCCCGGGAACCACGCAGTATTTT. It translates to CASSFSAGAPGTTQYF. The rearrangement uses TRBV7-2 and TRBJ2-3, with a possible D match to TRBD2 (7 bases). This CDR3 has 16 residues. Germline CDR1 SGHTA, CDR2 FQGNSA. The germline V and J ends were trimmed by 3 bases and 9 bases, with 22 bases remaining between them.

V is TRBV19 and J is TRBJ1-2, with D maybe TRBD1 (6 bases). The length of the CDR3 is 16 residues. Between the trimmed V and J ends, which lost 3 bases and 4 bases, there was a span of 18 bases. Germline CDR1 is LNHDA and CDR2 is SQIVND (reference sequence). The CDR3 loop is CASSIEPQGSAYGYTF. CDR3 bases: TGTGCCAGTAGTATCGAACCACAGGGTTCGGCCTATGGCTACACCTTC.

The chain carries TRBV7-8 and TRBJ1-1; TRBD1 might be the D (5 bases). This CDR3 has 14 amino acids. Germline-derived CDR1 and CDR2 are SGHVS and FQNEAQ. The V gene lost 0 bases and the J gene lost 2 bases, with 7 bases spanning the gap. In nucleotides, the CDR3 is TGTGCCAGCAGCTTAGCAGGGGAAAACACTGAAGCTTTCTTT. This sequence encodes CASSLAGENTEAFF.

V gene TRBV4-3 combines with J gene TRBJ1-2; possible D gene TRBD1, 5 bases. The V end lost 0 bases, the J end lost 2 bases, and 10 bases lay between the germline ends. Germline V gene lookup returns CDR1 LGHNA and CDR2 YSLEER. There are 15 residues in the CDR3. The CDR3 DNA reads as TGCGCCAGCAGCCAAGAGAGTCGGGGGAACTATGGCTACACCTTC. This sequence encodes CASSQESRGNYGYTF.

CDR3 in amino acids: CASSATTGSYEQYF. CDR3 in DNA: TGTGCCAGCAGCGCCACGACGGGATCCTACGAGCAGTACTTC. The chain has TRBV9 and TRBJ2-7; tentatively, D is TRBD2 (5 bases). The germline gives CDR1 SGDLS, CDR2 YYNGEE. The CDR3 is made up of 14 amino acids. The V end lost 3 bases, the J end lost 1 base, and 11 bases lay between the germline ends.